Sequencing of this T cell receptor (beta chain) was carried out in a study of T cell repertoires in cytomegalovirus infection. For the study at large: Newly reported HLA-C-restricted and thoroughly characterized HLA-B-restricted CMV epitopes were employed. Public TCR beta signatures marked donors with CMV infection and the matching HLA.

This CDR3 has 14 residues. CDR1 SGHAT and CDR2 FQNNGV come from the germline V gene. Trimming stripped 8 bases from V and 4 bases from J, with 15 bases between. There are a few counts of this clonotype. Its antigen is as yet unknown. Each CDR3 protein is one row after TCRdb ran MiXCR on the reads. The table includes hundreds of thousands of distinct CDR3 sequences, about 33% detected once. Overall study findings and caveats: Clonotypes of TCR beta that were HLA-C-restricted and CMV-specific dominated the ex vivo response. The cumulative frequency of public TCR beta families distinguished individuals who carried CMV together with the relevant HLA.

Source: cultured PBMCs, taken from culture after CMV antigen stimulation. The chain uses TRBV11-2 and TRBJ2-1; D may be TRBD2 (5 bases). The sequence was collected from a human donor in good health (CMV status not recorded). Some clones in this sample may be carry-over from other donors' samples. Written as DNA, the CDR3 is TGTGCCAGCTCTTATTTAAGCGGATACAATGAGCAGTTCTTC. Translation: CASSYLSGYNEQFF.